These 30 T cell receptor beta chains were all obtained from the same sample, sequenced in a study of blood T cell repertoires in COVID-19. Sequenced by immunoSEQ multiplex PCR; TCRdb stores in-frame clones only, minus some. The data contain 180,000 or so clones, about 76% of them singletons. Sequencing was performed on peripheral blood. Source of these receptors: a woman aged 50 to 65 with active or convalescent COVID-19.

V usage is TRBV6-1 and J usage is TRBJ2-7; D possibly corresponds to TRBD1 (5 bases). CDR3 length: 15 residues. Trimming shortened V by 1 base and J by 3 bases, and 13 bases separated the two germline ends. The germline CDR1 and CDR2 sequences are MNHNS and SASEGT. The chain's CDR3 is CASSEEVQGIYEQYF. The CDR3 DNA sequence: TGTGCCAGCAGTGAAGAGGTTCAGGGCATCTACGAGCAGTACTTC.

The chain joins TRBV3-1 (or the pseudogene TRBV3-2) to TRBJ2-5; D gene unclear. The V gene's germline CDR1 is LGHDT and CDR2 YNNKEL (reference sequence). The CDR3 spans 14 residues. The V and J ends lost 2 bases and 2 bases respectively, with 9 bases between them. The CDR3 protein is CASSQQLIQETQYF. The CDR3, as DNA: TGTGCCAGCAGCCAACAACTAATTCAAGAGACCCAGTACTTC.

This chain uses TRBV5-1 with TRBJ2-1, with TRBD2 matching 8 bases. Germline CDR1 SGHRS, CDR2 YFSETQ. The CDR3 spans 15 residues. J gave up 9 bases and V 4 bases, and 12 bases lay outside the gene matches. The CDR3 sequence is CASSQAGEVSAEQFF. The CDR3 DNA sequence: TGCGCCAGCAGCCAAGCGGGAGAAGTTTCGGCTGAGCAGTTCTTC. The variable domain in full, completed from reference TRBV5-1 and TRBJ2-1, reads KAGVTQTPRYLIKTRGQQVTLSCSPISGHRSVSWYQQTPGQGLQFLFEYFSETQRNKGNFPGRFSGRQFSNSRSEMNVSTLELGDSALYLCASSQAGEVSAEQFFGPGTRLTVL.

The CDR3 protein is CASSQVLVVRPHNEQFF. In nucleotides, the CDR3 is TGTGCCAGCAGCCAGGTCTTGGTCGTGCGTCCCCACAATGAGCAGTTCTTC. J is TRBJ2-1 and V is TRBV14, with D uncertain. The V end lost 3 bases, the J end lost 5 bases, and 20 bases lay between the germline ends. Per the germline V gene, CDR1 is SGHDN and CDR2 is FVKESK. The CDR3 is 17 amino acids.

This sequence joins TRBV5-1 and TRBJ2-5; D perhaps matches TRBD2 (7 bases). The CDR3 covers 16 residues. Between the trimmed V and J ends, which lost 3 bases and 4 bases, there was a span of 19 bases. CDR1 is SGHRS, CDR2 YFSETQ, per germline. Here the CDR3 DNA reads TGCGCCAGCAGCTCCCGAGGGGGGGGCCTCCCAGAGACCCAGTACTTC. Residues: CASSSRGGGLPETQYF.

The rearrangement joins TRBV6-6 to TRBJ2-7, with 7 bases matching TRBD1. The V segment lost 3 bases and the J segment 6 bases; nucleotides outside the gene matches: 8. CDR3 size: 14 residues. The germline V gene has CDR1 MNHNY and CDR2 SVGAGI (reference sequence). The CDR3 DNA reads TGTGCCAGCAGTTATTTAACAGGGGTCCGCGAGCAGTACTTC. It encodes CASSYLTGVREQYF.

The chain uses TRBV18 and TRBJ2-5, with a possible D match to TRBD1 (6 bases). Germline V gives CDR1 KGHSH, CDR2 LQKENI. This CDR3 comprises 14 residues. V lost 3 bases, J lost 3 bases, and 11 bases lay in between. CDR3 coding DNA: TGTGCCAGCTCACCCAGGGGATTAGAAGAGACCCAGTACTTC. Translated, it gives CASSPRGLEETQYF.

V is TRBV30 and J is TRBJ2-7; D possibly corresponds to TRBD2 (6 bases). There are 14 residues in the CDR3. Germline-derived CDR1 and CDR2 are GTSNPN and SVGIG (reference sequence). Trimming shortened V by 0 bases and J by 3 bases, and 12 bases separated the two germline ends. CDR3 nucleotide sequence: TGTGCCTGGAGTGTAGGAGGGGACCTCTACGAGCAGTACTTC. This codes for CAWSVGGDLYEQYF.

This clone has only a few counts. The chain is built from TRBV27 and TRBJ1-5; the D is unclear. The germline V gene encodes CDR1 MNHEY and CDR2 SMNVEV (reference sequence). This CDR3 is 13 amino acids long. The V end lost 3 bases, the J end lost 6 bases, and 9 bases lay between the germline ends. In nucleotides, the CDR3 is TGTGCCAGCAGTTTCCTCGGCGGTCAGCCCCAGCATTTT. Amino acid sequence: CASSFLGGQPQHF.

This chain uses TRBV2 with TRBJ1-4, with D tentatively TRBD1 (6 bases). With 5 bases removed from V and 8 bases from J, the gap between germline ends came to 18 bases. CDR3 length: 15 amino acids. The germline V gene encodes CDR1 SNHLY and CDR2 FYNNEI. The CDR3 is CASSRQVPRWEKLFF. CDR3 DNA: TGTGCCAGCAGTCGACAGGTCCCCCGGTGGGAAAAACTGTTTTTT.

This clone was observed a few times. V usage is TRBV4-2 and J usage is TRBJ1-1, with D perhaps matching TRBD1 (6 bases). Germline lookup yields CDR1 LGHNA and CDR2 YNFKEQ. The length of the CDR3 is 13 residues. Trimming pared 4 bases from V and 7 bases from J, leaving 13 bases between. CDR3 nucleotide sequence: TGTGCCAGCAGCCGGGTGGGGGCGTATGAAGCTTTCTTT. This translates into CASSRVGAYEAFF.

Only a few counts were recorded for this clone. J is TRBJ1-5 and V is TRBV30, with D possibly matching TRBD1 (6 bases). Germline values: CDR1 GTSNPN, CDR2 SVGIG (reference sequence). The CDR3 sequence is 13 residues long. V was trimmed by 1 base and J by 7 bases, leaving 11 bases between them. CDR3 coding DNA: TGTGCCTGGAGTGGTAGGGGGACCCAGCCCCAGCATTTT. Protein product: CAWSGRGTQPQHF.

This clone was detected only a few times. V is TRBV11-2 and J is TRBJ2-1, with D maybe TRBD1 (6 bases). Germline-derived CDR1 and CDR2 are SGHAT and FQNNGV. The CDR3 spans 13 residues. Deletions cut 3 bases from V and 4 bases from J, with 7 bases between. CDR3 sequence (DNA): TGTGCCAGCAGCTTGGGGGCGTACAATGAGCAGTTCTTC. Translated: CASSLGAYNEQFF.

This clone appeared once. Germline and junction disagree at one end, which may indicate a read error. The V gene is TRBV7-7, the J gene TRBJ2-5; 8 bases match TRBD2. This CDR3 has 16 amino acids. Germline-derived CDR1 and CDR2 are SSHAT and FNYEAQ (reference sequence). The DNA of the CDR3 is TGTGCTAGCAGCTTAGACCGAGCGGGGGCAGGAGAGACCCAGTACTTC. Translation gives CASSLDRAGAGETQYF.

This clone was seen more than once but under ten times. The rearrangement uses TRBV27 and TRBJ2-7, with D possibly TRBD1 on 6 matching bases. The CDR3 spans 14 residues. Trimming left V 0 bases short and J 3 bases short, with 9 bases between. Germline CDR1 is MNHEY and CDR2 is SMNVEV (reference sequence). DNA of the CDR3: TGTGCCAGCAGTTTATCGAGAGGGGGCTACGAGCAGTACTTC. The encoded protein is CASSLSRGGYEQYF.

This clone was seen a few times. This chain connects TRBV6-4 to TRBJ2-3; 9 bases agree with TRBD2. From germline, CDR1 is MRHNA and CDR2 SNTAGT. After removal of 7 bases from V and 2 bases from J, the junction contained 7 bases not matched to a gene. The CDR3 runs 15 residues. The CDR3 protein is CASIFRGGDTDTQYF. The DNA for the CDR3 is TGTGCCAGCATATTTCGCGGGGGGGACACAGATACGCAGTATTTT.

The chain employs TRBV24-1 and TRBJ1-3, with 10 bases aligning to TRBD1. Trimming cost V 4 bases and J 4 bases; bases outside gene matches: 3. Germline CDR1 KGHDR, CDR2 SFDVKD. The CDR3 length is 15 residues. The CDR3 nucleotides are TGTGCCACCAGTGAAGGGACAGGGGTCGGAAACACCATATATTTT. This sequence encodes CATSEGTGVGNTIYF.

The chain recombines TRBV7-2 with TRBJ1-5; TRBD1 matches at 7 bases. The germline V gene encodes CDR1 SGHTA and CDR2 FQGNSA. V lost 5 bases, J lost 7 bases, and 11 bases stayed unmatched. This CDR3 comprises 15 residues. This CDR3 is CASSPMGQLVQPQHF. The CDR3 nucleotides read TGTGCCAGCAGCCCAATGGGACAGCTCGTCCAGCCCCAGCATTTT.

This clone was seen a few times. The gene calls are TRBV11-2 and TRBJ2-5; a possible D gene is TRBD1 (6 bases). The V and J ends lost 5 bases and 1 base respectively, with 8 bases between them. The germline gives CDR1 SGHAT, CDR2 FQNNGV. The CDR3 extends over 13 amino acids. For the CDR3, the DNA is TGTGCCAGCAGCCGGACAGCCCAAGAGACCCAGTACTTC. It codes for CASSRTAQETQYF.

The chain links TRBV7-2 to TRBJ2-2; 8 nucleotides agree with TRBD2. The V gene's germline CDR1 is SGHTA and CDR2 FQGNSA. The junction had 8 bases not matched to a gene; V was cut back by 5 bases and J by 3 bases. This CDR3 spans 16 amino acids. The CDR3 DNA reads TGTGCCAGCAGCAAGCGAGCGGGGGTTGACACCGGGGAGCTGTTTTTT. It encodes CASSKRAGVDTGELFF.

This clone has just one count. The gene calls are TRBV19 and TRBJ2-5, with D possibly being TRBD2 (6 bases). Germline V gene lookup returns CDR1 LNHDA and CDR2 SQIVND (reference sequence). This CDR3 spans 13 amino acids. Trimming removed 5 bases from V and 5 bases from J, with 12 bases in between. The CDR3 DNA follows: TGTGCCAGTAGTGAGGGCGGGACGGAGACCCAGTACTTC. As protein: CASSEGGTETQYF.

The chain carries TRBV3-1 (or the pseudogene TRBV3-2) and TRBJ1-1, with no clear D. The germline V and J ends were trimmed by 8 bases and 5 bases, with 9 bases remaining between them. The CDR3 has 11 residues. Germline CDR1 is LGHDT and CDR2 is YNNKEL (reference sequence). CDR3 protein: CASSSRTEAFF. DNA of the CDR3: TGTGCCAGCTCAAGCCGGACTGAAGCTTTCTTT.

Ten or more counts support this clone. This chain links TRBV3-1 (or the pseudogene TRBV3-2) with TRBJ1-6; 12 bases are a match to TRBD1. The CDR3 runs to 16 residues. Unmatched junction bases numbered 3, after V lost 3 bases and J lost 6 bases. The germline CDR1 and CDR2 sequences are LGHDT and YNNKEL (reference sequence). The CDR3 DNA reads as TGTGCCAGCAGCCAGGGGACAGGGGGCAGTAATTCACCCCTCCACTTT. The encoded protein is CASSQGTGGSNSPLHF.

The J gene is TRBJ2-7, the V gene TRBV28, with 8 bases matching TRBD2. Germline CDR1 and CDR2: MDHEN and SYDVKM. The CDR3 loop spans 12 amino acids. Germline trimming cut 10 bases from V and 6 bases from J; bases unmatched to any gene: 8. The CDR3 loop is CAIREGRSEQYF. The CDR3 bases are TGTGCCATCCGGGAGGGCCGTAGCGAGCAGTACTTC. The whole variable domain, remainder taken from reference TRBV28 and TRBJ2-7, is DVKVTQSSRYLVKRTGEKVFLECVQDMDHENMFWYRQDPGLGLRLIYFSYDVKMKEKGDIPEGYSVSREKKERFSLILESASTNQTSMYLCAIREGRSEQYFGPGTRLTVT.

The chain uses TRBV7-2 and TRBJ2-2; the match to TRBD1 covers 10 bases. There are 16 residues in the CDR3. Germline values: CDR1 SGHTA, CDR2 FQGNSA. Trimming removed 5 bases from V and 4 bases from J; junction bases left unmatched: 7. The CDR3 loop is CASSGTGAPTTGELFF. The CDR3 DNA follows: TGTGCCAGCAGCGGGACAGGGGCTCCTACCACCGGGGAGCTGTTTTTT.

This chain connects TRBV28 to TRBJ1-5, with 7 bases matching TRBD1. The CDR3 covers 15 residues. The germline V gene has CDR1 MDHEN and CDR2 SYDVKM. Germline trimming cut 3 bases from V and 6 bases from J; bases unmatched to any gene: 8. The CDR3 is CASSFRQGGGQPQHF. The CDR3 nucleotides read TGTGCCAGCAGTTTCCGACAGGGAGGAGGTCAGCCCCAGCATTTT.

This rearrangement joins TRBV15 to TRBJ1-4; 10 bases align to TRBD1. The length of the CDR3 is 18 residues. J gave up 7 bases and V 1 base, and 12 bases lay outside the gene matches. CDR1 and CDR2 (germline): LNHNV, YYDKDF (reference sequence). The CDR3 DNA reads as TGTGCCACCAGCAGAGGCGGGACAGGGGATAGGTATGGTGAAAAACTGTTTTTT. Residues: CATSRGGTGDRYGEKLFF.

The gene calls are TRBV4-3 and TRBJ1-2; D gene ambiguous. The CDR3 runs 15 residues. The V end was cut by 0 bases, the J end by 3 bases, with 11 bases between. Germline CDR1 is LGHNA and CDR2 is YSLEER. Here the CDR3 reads CASSQDEDEYYGYTF. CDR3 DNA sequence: TGCGCCAGCAGCCAAGATGAAGATGAGTACTATGGCTACACCTTC.

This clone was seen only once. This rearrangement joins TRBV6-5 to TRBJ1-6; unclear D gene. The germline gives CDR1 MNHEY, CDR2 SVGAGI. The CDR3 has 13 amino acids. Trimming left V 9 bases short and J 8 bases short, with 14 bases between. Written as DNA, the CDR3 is TGTGCCAGTGAGAGGAGGGCGGATTCACCCCTCCACTTT. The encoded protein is CASERRADSPLHF.

The CDR3 DNA is TGTGCCAGCCGCCTAACTGAGAATTCACCCCTCCACTTT. Amino acid sequence: CASRLTENSPLHF. The chain has TRBV28 and TRBJ1-6; D unresolved. The germline CDR1 and CDR2 sequences are MDHEN and SYDVKM. The CDR3 is 13 amino acids. With 8 bases removed from V and 7 bases from J, the gap between germline ends came to 12 bases.